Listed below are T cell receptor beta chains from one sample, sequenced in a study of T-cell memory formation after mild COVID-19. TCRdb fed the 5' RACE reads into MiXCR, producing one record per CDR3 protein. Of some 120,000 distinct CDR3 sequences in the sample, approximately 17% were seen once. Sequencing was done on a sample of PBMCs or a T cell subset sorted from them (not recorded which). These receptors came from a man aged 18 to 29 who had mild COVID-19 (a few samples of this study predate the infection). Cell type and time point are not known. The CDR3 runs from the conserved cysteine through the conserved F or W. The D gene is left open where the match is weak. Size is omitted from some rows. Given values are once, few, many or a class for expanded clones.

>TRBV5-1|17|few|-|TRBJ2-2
TGCGCCAGCAGCTTGGTAGCGTCAGGGGCAAACACCGGGGAGCTGTTTTTT
CASSLVASGANTGELFF
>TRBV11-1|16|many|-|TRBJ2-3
TGTGCCAGCAGCTTAGCGCGTTATTTTGGGACAGATACGCAGTATTTT
CASSLARYFGTDTQYF
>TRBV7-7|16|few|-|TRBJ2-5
TGTGCTAGCAGCCCAACGGGCAGCTTCCCCGGGGAGACCCAGTACTTC
CASSPTGSFPGETQYF
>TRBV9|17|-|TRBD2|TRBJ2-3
TGTGCCAGCAGCGTAGGAGGGCTAGCGGGGGGGCCCAATACGCAGTATTTT
CASSVGGLAGGPNTQYF
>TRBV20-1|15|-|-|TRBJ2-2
TGCAGTGCTAGAGATCCCAGGGGTGACACCGGGGAGCTGTTTTTT
CSARDPRGDTGELFF
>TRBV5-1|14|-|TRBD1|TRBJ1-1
TGCGCCAGCAGCTGGGGACAGGGGAACACTGAAGCTTTCTTT
CASSWGQGNTEAFF
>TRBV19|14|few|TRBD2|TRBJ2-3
TGTGCCAGTAAGACGACTAGCGGGGGGGATACGCAGTATTTT
CASKTTSGGDTQYF
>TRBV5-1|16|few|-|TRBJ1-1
TGCGCCAGCAGCCTGCTGGGGGGCGGTCGGAACACTGAAGCTTTCTTT
CASSLLGGGRNTEAFF
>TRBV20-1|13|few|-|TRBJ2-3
TGCAGTGCTCGGCGCGGGGAGCCAGATACGCAGTATTTT
CSARRGEPDTQYF
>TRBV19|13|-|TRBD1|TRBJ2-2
TGTGCCAGTAGTACAACAGGGGCCGGGGAGCTGTTTTTT
CASSTTGAGELFF
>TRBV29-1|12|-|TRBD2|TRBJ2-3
TGCAGCGTCGGGGGGGAAACAGATACGCAGTATTTT
CSVGGETDTQYF
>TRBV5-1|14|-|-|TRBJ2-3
TGCGCCAGCGCCAGGGCCATATTCACAGATACGCAGTATTTT
CASARAIFTDTQYF
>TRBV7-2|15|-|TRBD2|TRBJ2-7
TGTGCCAGCAGCAAGGGAGCGGGGAATTTACACGAGCAGTACTTC
CASSKGAGNLHEQYF
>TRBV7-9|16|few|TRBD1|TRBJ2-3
TGTGCCAGCAGACCAGCGACAGGGAGAGGAGCAGATACGCAGTATTTT
CASRPATGRGADTQYF
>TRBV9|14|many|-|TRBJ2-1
TGTGCCAGCAGCCTTAGAGTAGGGGCCAATGAGCAGTTCTTC
CASSLRVGANEQFF
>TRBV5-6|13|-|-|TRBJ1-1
TGTGCCAGCAGCTTGGCCAACGGGGGTGAAGCTTTCTTT
CASSLANGGEAFF
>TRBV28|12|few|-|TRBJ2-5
TGTGCCAGCACAGGGTTGATGGAGACCCAGTACTTC
CASTGLMETQYF
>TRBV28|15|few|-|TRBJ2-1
TGTGCCAGCAGCGACCGGACGGGATTATACAATGAGCAGTTCTTC
CASSDRTGLYNEQFF
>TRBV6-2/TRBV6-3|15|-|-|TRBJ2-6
TGTGCCAGCAGCCGAGACAGGTCTGGGGCCAACGTCCTGACTTTC
CASSRDRSGANVLTF
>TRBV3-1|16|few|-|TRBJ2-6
TGTGCCAGCAGCCTCTACGGGAATCCTGGGGCCAACGTCCTGACTTTC
CASSLYGNPGANVLTF
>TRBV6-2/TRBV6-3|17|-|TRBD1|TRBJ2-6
TGTGCCAGCAGGGACAAGACAGGGGGCGGTGGGGCCAACGTCCTGACTTTC
CASRDKTGGGGANVLTF
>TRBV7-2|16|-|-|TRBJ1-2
TGTGCCAGCAGCTTAGCTGGCCCGGGGGGCGGCTATGGCTACACCTTC
CASSLAGPGGGYGYTF
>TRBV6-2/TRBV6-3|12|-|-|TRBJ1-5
TGTGCCAGCAGTTACAGCAACGCGCCCCAGCATTTT
CASSYSNAPQHF
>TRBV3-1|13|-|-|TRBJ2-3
TGTGCCAGCAGCCCAGGATTCACAGATACGCAGTATTTT
CASSPGFTDTQYF
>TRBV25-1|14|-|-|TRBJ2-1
TGTGCCAGCAGTGGTGACAGTATATCAAATGAGCAGTTCTTC
CASSGDSISNEQFF
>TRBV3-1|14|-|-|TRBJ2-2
TGTGCCAGCAGCGCGAGGGACATCACCGGGGAGCTGTTTTTT
CASSARDITGELFF
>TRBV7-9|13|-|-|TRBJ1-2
TGTGCCAGCAGATCTACCCCGGGGGACGGCTACACCTTC
CASRSTPGDGYTF
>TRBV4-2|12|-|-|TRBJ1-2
TGTGCCAGCAGCCAAGACGGGTATGGCTACACCTTC
CASSQDGYGYTF
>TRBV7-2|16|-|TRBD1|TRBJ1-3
TGTGCCAGCAGCCAATCTCCGGGACAGGGAGGAAACACCATATATTTT
CASSQSPGQGGNTIYF
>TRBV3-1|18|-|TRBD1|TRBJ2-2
TGTGCCAGCGCTCGCCCCGGGACAGGGGACCGGAACACCGGGGAGCTGTTTTTT
CASARPGTGDRNTGELFF
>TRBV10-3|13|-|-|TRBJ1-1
TGTGCCACTTACAGGGAGCCTAACACTGAAGCTTTCTTT
CATYREPNTEAFF
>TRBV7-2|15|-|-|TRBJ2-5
TGTGCCAGCAGCACCTCCGGGACATCTGGGGGGACCCAGTACTTC
CASSTSGTSGGTQYF
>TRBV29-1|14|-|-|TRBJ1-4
TGCAGCGCCGTAGGTCCAGGGATCAATGAAAAACTGTTTTTT
CSAVGPGINEKLFF
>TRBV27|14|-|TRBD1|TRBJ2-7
TGTGCCAGCAGCCGTACGGGACAGGGCTACGAGCAGTACTTC
CASSRTGQGYEQYF
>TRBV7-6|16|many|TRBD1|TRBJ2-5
TGTGCCAGCAGCTTACGACCAGGGGGCGCGGGGGAGACCCAGTACTTC
CASSLRPGGAGETQYF
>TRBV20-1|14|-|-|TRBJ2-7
TGCAGTGCTAGACTCCGGACGAGCTCCTACGAGCAGTACTTC
CSARLRTSSYEQYF
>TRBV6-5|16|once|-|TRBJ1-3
TGTGCCAGCAGTTACTGGGGAAAGGGAACTGGAAACACCATATATTTT
CASSYWGKGTGNTIYF
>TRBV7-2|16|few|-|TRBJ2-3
TGTGCCAGCAGCTTAGGCCAGGGGAGGGGCACAGATACGCAGTATTTT
CASSLGQGRGTDTQYF
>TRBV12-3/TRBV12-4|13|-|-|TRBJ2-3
TGTGCCAGCACAGTATCTAGCACAGATACGCAGTATTTT
CASTVSSTDTQYF
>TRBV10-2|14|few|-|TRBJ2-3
TGCGCCAGCAGTGTGTCGCACCTTACAGATACGCAGTATTTT
CASSVSHLTDTQYF
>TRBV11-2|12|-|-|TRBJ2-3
TGTGCCAGCAGCTTTGACACAGATACGCAGTATTTT
CASSFDTDTQYF
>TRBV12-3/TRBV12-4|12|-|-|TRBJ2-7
TGTGCCAGCCGGTTTTACTCGGGGGAGCAGTACTTC
CASRFYSGEQYF
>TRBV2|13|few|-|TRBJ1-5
TGTGCCAGCTCCGGGACCGGGGAACAGCCCCAGCATTTT
CASSGTGEQPQHF
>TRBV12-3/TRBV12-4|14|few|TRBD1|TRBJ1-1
TGTGCCAGCAGGCAGACAGGGTTGAACACTGAAGCTTTCTTT
CASRQTGLNTEAFF
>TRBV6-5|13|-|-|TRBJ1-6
TGTGCCAGCAATTTCAGGGGCGGTTCACCCCTCCACTTT
CASNFRGGSPLHF
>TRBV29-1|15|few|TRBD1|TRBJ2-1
TGCAGCGGCCGGGAAGGACAGGGGCTTTGGAGTGAGCAGTTCTTC
CSGREGQGLWSEQFF
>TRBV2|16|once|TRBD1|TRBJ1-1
TGTGCCAGCAGGAGGGAAGCTGCGCCCCACAGGGGCTTGACTTTCTTT
CASRREAAPHRGLTFF
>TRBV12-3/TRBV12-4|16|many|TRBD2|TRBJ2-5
TGTGCCAGCAGTGCCCCTAGCGGGGGGGCCTATGAGACCCAGTACTTC
CASSAPSGGAYETQYF
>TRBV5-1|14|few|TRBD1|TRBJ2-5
TGCGCCAGCAGCGGGGGACAGCACCAAGAGACCCAGTACTTC
CASSGGQHQETQYF
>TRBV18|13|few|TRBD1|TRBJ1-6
TGTGCCAGCTCACCGGGACAGAATTCACCCCTCCACTTT
CASSPGQNSPLHF
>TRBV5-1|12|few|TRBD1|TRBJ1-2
TGCGCCAGCGGGGGACAGGGGCCCGGCTACACCTTC
CASGGQGPGYTF
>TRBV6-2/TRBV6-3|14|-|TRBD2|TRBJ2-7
TGTGCCAGCAGTCCGGGGGGACGATCCTACGAGCAGTACTTC
CASSPGGRSYEQYF
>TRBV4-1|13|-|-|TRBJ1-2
TGCGCCAGCAGCCAAGATGGAGTACGCGGCTACACCTTC
CASSQDGVRGYTF
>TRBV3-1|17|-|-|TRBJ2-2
TGTGCCAGCAGCCAAAGATTCGGACTTTCATACACCGGGGAGCTGTTTTTT
CASSQRFGLSYTGELFF
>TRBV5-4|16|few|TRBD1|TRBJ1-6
TGTGCCAGCAGCTCACCCCCCGGACAGGGTAGCTCACCCCTCCACTTT
CASSSPPGQGSSPLHF